This T cell receptor (beta chain) was found in a study of shared clonotypes between healthy human individuals. Naive CD8 cells lacked CD45RO, underwent positive selection for CCR7 and left out terminally differentiated effector memory CD45RA+ cells. This CDR3 is built from 12 residues. V was cut by 10 bases and J by 6 bases, with 12 bases left in between. CDR1 LNHDA and CDR2 SQIVND come from the germline V gene (reference sequence). TCRdb keeps only in-frame clones here, not all; method: immunoSEQ multiplex PCR. This table holds around 620,000 clones, about 95% found once. This sequence joins TRBV19 and TRBJ2-2, with no clear D. Sequenced material: naive CD8+ T cells sorted from blood. The TCR comes from a woman younger than 45 in good health. CDR3 coding DNA: TGTGCCACTCGTGAGGCTTCCGGGGAGCTGTTTTTT. Translated, it gives CATREASGELFF.